These 10 T cell receptor beta chains came from one sample sequenced in a study of cytomegalovirus exposure and HLA in healthy donors. The PCR made use of 60 Vbeta and 13 Jbeta primers. Some clones are missing from TCRdb's copy, which holds only in-frame ones; the method was immunoSEQ multiplex PCR. Seen here are some 150,000 clones, just under 80% observed once, and the top ten hold less than 1.1%. Sequenced sample: PBMCs. Receptor source: a male donor in good health and CMV-seronegative.

This rearrangement joins TRBV27 to TRBJ2-2, with 12 bases lining up with TRBD2. V lost 4 bases and J lost 7; bases outside the gene matches: 13. The CDR3 is 18 residues long. Per the germline V gene, CDR1 is MNHEY and CDR2 is SMNVEV (reference sequence). The CDR3 spells CASSSSSSSGGGDGELFF. The CDR3 bases are TGTGCCAGCAGTTCCTCTTCTTCTAGCGGGGGGGGCGACGGGGAGCTGTTTTTT.

The rearrangement links TRBV5-4 to TRBJ1-6; possibly TRBD1 for D (5 bases). Germline CDR1 is SGHNT and CDR2 is YYREEE (reference sequence). V was shortened by 0 bases and J by 7 bases, with 8 bases between the two germline ends. The CDR3 spans 14 residues. CDR3 sequence: CASSLGGANSPLHF. In DNA form, the CDR3 reads TGTGCCAGCAGCTTGGGGGGCGCAAATTCACCCCTCCACTTT.

This clone was counted only a few times. V is TRBV10-1 and J is TRBJ1-1; 10 bases map to TRBD1. CDR3 length equals 16 residues. V dropped 2 bases and J dropped 2; count of bases not matched to a gene: 5. Germline V gene data show CDR1 as WNHNN and CDR2 as SYGVQD (reference sequence). The DNA for the CDR3 is TGCGCCAGCAGTGAGGGGACAGGGGTCATCAACACTGAAGCTTTCTTT. Its translation is CASSEGTGVINTEAFF.

The chain couples TRBV27 to TRBJ2-2; 9 bases align to TRBD2. This CDR3 comprises 21 residues. The V segment lost 3 bases and the J segment 2 bases; nucleotides outside the gene matches: 19. Germline CDR1 reads MNHEY; CDR2 reads SMNVEV (reference sequence). The CDR3 DNA follows: TGTGCCAGCAGTTTTATATTTAGCGGGGGCCCACATTTTACTAACACCGGGGAGCTGTTTTTT. This gives the protein CASSFIFSGGPHFTNTGELFF.

The rearrangement uses TRBV2 and TRBJ2-4; 10 nucleotides align to TRBD2. The CDR3 totals 14 residues. J lost 6 bases, V lost 3 bases, and 2 bases had no gene match. Germline-derived CDR1 and CDR2 are SNHLY and FYNNEI. The CDR3 DNA sequence: TGTGCCAGCAGTGAGGCTAGCGGGGGAAACATTCAGTACTTC. Its translation: CASSEASGGNIQYF.

The V call is TRBV6-1, the J call TRBJ2-2; TRBD1 matches at 8 bases. The CDR3 is 14 residues long. The germline CDR1 and CDR2 sequences are MNHNS and SASEGT. The junction had 7 bases not matched to a gene; V was cut back by 8 bases and J by 5 bases. This CDR3 reads CASLWTGRTGELFF. CDR3 in DNA: TGTGCCAGCCTGTGGACAGGGCGGACCGGGGAGCTGTTTTTT.

The rearrangement uses TRBV6-5 and TRBJ1-1; D remains unclear. V gave up 7 bases and J gave up 5 bases, with 14 bases separating them. This CDR3 is 13 amino acids long. From germline, CDR1 is MNHEY and CDR2 SVGAGI. The CDR3 region has the DNA TGTGCCAGCACCGCTCCCCCCGGGACTGAAGCTTTCTTT. It encodes CASTAPPGTEAFF.

CDR3 in DNA: TGCGCCAGCGCTGGTCCGGAGGGGCCAAACTATGGCTACACCTTC. It yields the protein CASAGPEGPNYGYTF. The V call is TRBV5-1, the J call TRBJ1-2; TRBD1 might be the D (5 bases). V lost 7 bases and J lost 2, with 18 bases in between. Germline V gene lookup returns CDR1 SGHRS and CDR2 YFSETQ. The CDR3 consists of 15 residues. Complete variable domain (other parts from reference TRBV5-1 and TRBJ1-2): KAGVTQTPRYLIKTRGQQVTLSCSPISGHRSVSWYQQTPGQGLQFLFEYFSETQRNKGNFPGRFSGRQFSNSRSEMNVSTLELGDSALYLCASAGPEGPNYGYTFGSGTRLTVV.

This sequence joins TRBV5-4 and TRBJ1-5, with D perhaps TRBD1 (6 bases). CDR3 size: 14 residues. Germline-derived CDR1 and CDR2 are SGHNT and YYREEE (reference sequence). Trimming cost V 2 bases and J 5 bases, with 11 bases left between them. The CDR3 sequence: CASSFQGPDQPQHF. The CDR3 DNA reads as TGTGCCAGCAGCTTCCAGGGGCCTGATCAGCCCCAGCATTTT.

The chain recombines TRBV7-9 with TRBJ2-3; D unresolved. This CDR3 has 15 amino acids. From germline, CDR1 is SEHNR and CDR2 FQNEAQ (reference sequence). The ends were cut back, 4 bases at V and 4 bases at J, with 15 bases in the middle. The CDR3 loop is CASSSAGHQADTQYF. The CDR3 coding sequence is TGTGCCAGCAGCTCCGCAGGCCACCAGGCAGATACGCAGTATTTT.